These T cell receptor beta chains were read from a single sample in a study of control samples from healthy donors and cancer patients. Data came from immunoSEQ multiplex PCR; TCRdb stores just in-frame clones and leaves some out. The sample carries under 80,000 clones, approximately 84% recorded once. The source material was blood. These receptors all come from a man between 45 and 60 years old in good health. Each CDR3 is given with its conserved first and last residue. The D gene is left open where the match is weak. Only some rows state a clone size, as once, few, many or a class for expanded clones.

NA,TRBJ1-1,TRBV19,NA,TGTGCCAGTAGTATAGGGGAAGTGAGGAACACTGAAGCTTTCTTT,CASSIGEVRNTEAFF
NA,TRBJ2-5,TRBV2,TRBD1,TGTGCCAGCAGTGCGGGACAGAGAAACCAAGAGACCCAGTACTTC,CASSAGQRNQETQYF
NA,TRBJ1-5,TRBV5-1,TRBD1,TGCGCCAGCAGCTTAAACTACAGGGGATTTCCCCAGCATTTT,CASSLNYRGFPQHF
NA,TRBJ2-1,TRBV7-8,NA,TGTGCCAGCAGGCTGGACCGGGACTTAGTACCTTACAATGAGCAGTTCTTC,CASRLDRDLVPYNEQFF
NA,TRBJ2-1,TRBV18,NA,TGTGCCAGCTCGCCAAATCAAAGGGCTGAGCAGTTCTTC,CASSPNQRAEQFF
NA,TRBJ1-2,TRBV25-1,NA,TGTGCCAGCAGTAAAAAGCGGGGTTCTTCCTATCGCTACACCTTC,CASSKKRGSSYRYTF
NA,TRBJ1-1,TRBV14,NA,TGTGCCAGCAGTCAAATTTTACGGGGGAACACTGAAGCTTTCTTT,CASSQILRGNTEAFF
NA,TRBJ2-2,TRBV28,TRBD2,TGTGCCAGCAGTTTACTTGGACTCGCGGGGGGGAGGAACACCGGGGAGCTGTTTTTT,CASSLLGLAGGRNTGELFF
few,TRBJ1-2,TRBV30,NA,TGTGCCTGGAGCATATCAGGGATCGGGTATGGCTACACCTTC,CAWSISGIGYGYTF
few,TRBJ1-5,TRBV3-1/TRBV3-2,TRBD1,TGTGCCAGCAGCCAAACCGACAGGGCCCATCAGCCCCAGCATTTT,CASSQTDRAHQPQHF
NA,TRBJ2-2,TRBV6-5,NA,TGTGCCAGCAACGTCGGGGAGCTGTTTTTT,CASNVGELFF
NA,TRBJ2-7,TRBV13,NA,TGTGCCAGCAGCTTAGTCCGCGTGGGTGGCGAGCAGTACTTC,CASSLVRVGGEQYF
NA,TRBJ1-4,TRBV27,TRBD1,TGTGCCAGCAGCCCGACAGGGAATGAAAAACTGTTTTTT,CASSPTGNEKLFF
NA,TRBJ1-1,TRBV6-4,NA,TGTGCCAGCAGTGACTCAGAGAACACTGAAGCTTTCTTT,CASSDSENTEAFF
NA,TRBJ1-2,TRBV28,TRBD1,TGTGCCATCCAAGGGGGCCACTATGGCTACACCTTC,CAIQGGHYGYTF
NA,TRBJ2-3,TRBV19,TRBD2,TGTGCCAGTAGTCCGACTAGCAGTAGCACAGATACGCAGTATTTT,CASSPTSSSTDTQYF
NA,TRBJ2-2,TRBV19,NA,TGTGCCAGTAGTTTCCGACAGGCCAACACCGGGGAGCTGTTTTTT,CASSFRQANTGELFF
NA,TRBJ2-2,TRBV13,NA,TGTGCCAGCAGCTTAAATGACTGGGGGGAGCTGTTTTTT,CASSLNDWGELFF
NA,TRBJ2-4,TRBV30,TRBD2,TGTGCCTGGATACCAAAAGCGGCGGGGAGGGCGCACATTCAGTACTTC,CAWIPKAAGRAHIQYF
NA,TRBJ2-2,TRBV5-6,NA,TGTGCCAGCAGCTCGACCGGACAGATAAACACCGGGGAGCTGTTTTTT,CASSSTGQINTGELFF
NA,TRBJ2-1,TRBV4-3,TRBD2,TGCGCCAGCAGCCTCGTGGGACTAGCGGGGGCTGAGCAGTTCTTC,CASSLVGLAGAEQFF
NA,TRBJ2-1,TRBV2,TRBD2,TGTGCCAGCAGTCTCGTCGGGGGACTAAAGTTCTTC,CASSLVGGLKFF
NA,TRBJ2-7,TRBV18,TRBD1,TGTGCCAGCTCACGTCTCCAGGGGGCGAGCGAGCAGTACTTC,CASSRLQGASEQYF
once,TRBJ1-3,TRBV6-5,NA,TGTGCCAGCAGCCAAGGGGGACAAGTCGGGAACACCATATATTTT,CASSQGGQVGNTIYF
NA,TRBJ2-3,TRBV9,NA,TGTGCCAGCAGCGTAGAATGGGGGGCGGGAGATACGCAGTATTTT,CASSVEWGAGDTQYF
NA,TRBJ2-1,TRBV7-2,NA,TGTGCCAGCAGCTTGTGGCAGGAAAATGAGCAGTTCTTC,CASSLWQENEQFF
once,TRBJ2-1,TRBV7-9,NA,TGTGCCAGCAGCTTAAGTAGGCTAGAACATGAGCAGTTCTTC,CASSLSRLEHEQFF
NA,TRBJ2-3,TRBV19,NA,TGTGCCAGTAGTATAGGGGGTTTGGGCACAGATACGCAGTATTTT,CASSIGGLGTDTQYF
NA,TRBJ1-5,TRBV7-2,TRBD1,TGTGCCAGCAGCTTAGAACAGGGGGCGTATCAGCCCCAGCATTTT,CASSLEQGAYQPQHF
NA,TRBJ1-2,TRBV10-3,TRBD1,TGTGCCACCCTTGGGACAGGGTTTAACTATGGCTACACCTTC,CATLGTGFNYGYTF
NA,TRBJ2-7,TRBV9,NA,TGTGCCAGCAGCGTAGGGACGCCGGGGCCCGAGCAGTACTTC,CASSVGTPGPEQYF
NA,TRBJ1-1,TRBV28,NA,TGTGCCAGCAGTCCCCTGGGACGGATGAACACTGAAGCTTTCTTT,CASSPLGRMNTEAFF
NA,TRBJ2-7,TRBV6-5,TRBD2,TGTGCCAGCAGCTTTAGCGGGGGGAATACCTACGAGCAGTACTTC,CASSFSGGNTYEQYF
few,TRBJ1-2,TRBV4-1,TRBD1,TGCGCCAGCAGCCAAGAACCGGGACAGGGGACCTATGGCTACACCTTC,CASSQEPGQGTYGYTF
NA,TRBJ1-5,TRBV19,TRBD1,TGTGCCAGTAGTATTCCGGAGCGGGACAGGGTGTTCAATCAGCCCCAGCATTTT,CASSIPERDRVFNQPQHF
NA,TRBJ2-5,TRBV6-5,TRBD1,TGTGCCAAGACAGGGTTGGAGACCCAGTACTTC,CAKTGLETQYF
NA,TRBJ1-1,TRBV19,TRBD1,TGTGCCTCATTAGGACAGGGCCTTGAAGCTTTCTTT,CASLGQGLEAFF
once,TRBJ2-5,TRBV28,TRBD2,TGTGCCAGCAGCATAGCGGGGGGGCAGGAGACCCAGTACTTC,CASSIAGGQETQYF
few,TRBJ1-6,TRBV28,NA,TGTGCCAGTAGTGTAGGGGATAATTCACCCCTCCACTTT,CASSVGDNSPLHF